The 3 T cell receptor beta chains below come from one sample, sequenced in a study of OX40 agonist ivuxolimab in advanced cancers. Libraries were prepared by immunoSEQ multiplex PCR; TCRdb keeps only in-frame clonotypes and omits some of them. Of around 72,000 clones listed, around nine tenths are singletons. Specimen: CD4+ or CD8+ T cells sorted from blood, collected in a trial of the OX40 agonist ivuxolimab. The source of these receptors is an adult with an advanced solid tumor such as melanoma, head and neck, liver or kidney cancer.

The chain couples TRBV7-6 to TRBJ2-1; 8 nucleotides line up with TRBD2. With 1 base clipped from V and 5 bases from J, the junction kept 1 base outside the gene matches. There are 14 residues in the CDR3. The germline CDR1 and CDR2 sequences are SGHVS and FNYEAQ. The CDR3 DNA reads TGTGCCAGCAGCTTAGACGGGAGGGACAATGAGCAGTTCTTC. This encodes CASSLDGRDNEQFF.

The CDR3 coding sequence is TGTGCCAGCAGTTCCTGGACAGCCCCCCTGAGTGGCTACACCTTC. It yields the protein CASSSWTAPLSGYTF. V is TRBV28 and J is TRBJ1-2, with D perhaps matching TRBD1 (6 bases). CDR3 size: 15 residues. Trimming shortened V by 4 bases and J by 7 bases, and 19 bases separated the two germline ends. Per the germline V gene, CDR1 is MDHEN and CDR2 is SYDVKM.

V usage is TRBV5-1 and J usage is TRBJ1-3; 7 positions match TRBD1. There are 16 residues in the CDR3. The V and J ends lost 4 bases and 4 bases, in that order; junction bases with no gene match: 11. Germline CDR1 reads SGHRS; CDR2 reads YFSETQ. CDR3 nucleotide sequence: TGCGCCAGCAGCCTAACCAATTTAGGGGGCGGAAACACCATATATTTT. Its protein is CASSLTNLGGGNTIYF.